Detailed here is one T cell receptor beta chain. Additional DNA sequences in this sample encode the identical CDR3. These data belong to a study of shared clonotypes between healthy human individuals. Profiled with immunoSEQ multiplex PCR; TCRdb holds only in-frame clones, not every one. The sample carries millions of clones, 85% to 95% recorded once. Naive CD4+ cells were CD45RA-selected; the remaining cells were memory. This receptor was obtained from a man younger than 30 in good health. Sequencing was done on a sample of naive CD4+ T cells sorted from blood. Subset of the sample: CD45RA+ positively selected.

The CDR3 protein is CASSLEGSYGYTF. Here the CDR3 DNA reads TGCGCCAGCAGTTTAGAGGGGAGTTATGGCTACACCTTC. The rearrangement joins TRBV5-1 to TRBJ1-2; maybe TRBD1 (5 bases). The CDR3 covers 13 residues. Trimming took off 5 bases at V and 5 bases at J, with 13 bases between the two ends. Germline V gene lookup returns CDR1 SGHRS and CDR2 YFSETQ.